The rows below give T cell receptor beta chains drawn from one sample of a study of blood T cell repertoires in COVID-19. Assay used: immunoSEQ multiplex PCR; TCRdb lists only in-frame clones, some missing. Here the sample spans over 350,000 clones, 70% to 90% being singletons. The sequenced sample consisted of peripheral blood. These receptors all stem from a woman aged 30 to 39 with active or convalescent COVID-19. CDR3s include the opening cysteine and the closing phenylalanine or tryptophan.

V gene: TRBV6-6; CDR3 protein: CASSDRGRNYGYTF
V gene: TRBV4-1; CDR3 protein: CASSQPGKGADYGYTF
V gene: TRBV19; CDR3 protein: CASRRESGQPQHF
V gene: TRBV6-5; CDR3 protein: CASSYGGGGYTF
V gene: TRBV7-9; CDR3 protein: CASSLRTGGEAFF
V gene: TRBV7-6; CDR3 protein: CASSRTGDTQYF
V gene: TRBV4-2; CDR3 protein: CASSQDGAGGTGELFF
V gene: TRBV18; CDR3 protein: CASSPYSLDTGDYNYGYTF
V gene: TRBV5-1; CDR3 protein: CASSLQTGMNTEAFF
V gene: TRBV7-8; CDR3 protein: CASSPGGTGWGYGYTF
V gene: TRBV10-3; CDR3 protein: CAISQGLNTEAFF
V gene: TRBV30; CDR3 protein: CAWSVKALDWAADTQYF
V gene: TRBV7-9; CDR3 protein: CASSFSPTRQGGGQTQYF